Reported below is one T cell receptor beta chain. It was across several immunoSEQ plates that each subset's genomic DNA was evenly split. Assay used: immunoSEQ multiplex PCR; TCRdb lists only in-frame clones, some missing. Among roughly 2.5 million clones listed, 85% to 95% were seen once. The data belong to a study of shared clonotypes between healthy human individuals. This CDR3 contains 16 residues. V lost 11 bases, J lost 4 bases, and 24 bases lay in between. Germline-derived CDR1 and CDR2 are ENHRY and SYGVKD. J is TRBJ1-5 and V is TRBV10-3, with unresolved D. The receptor was isolated from a young man in good health. Source material: naive CD4+ T cells sorted from blood. The subset: CD45RA+ positively selected. The CDR3 DNA reads TGTGCCTCATCCGGCAGCTACATCACAAAAAATCAGCCCCAGCATTTT. This gives the protein CASSGSYITKNQPQHF.